This TCR beta chain comes out of a study of CD8 T cells in Susac syndrome (dated by TCRdb to about 2019). Turning to the overall study: Of the Susac syndrome patients who were sequenced, eight were in clinical remission while roughly six had clinically active disease. Susac syndrome patients were therapy-naive, on corticosteroids (some also receiving IVIg), or on IVIg alone at blood withdrawal. Repertoire sequencing was used to test whether CD8+ T cell activation and differentiation in Susac syndrome was antigen driven. The study compared CD8+ T cell repertoire clonality among around 11 healthy donors, roughly 14 Susac syndrome patients and about 16 multiple sclerosis patients.

RNA was extracted using the RNeasy kit, and about 0.45 to 1 microgram was reverse transcribed with random hexamers. The immunoSEQ multiplex PCR assay, which covers 54 Vbeta and 13 Jbeta segments, was used to amplify TCR beta CDR3 regions. PCR amplification bias was corrected using a synthetic template baseline for primer optimization and computational correction. The original pipeline was this. Reads were annotated to V, D and J genes per IMGT and analyzed with immunoSEQ Analyzer, keeping only productive sequences. Clonality was calculated as one minus the Shannon entropy normalized by log2 of the number of productive unique sequences. Public and private clones were assessed among the 100 most prevalent clones of each patient and control. Clones were defined as Susac-specific if absent from the healthy and MS cohorts, from 1052 published viral clones and from other ImmuneACCESS disease sequences. The public reads were reprocessed in TCRdb via fastp at Q25 and MiXCR, keeping in-frame beta chains. Every entry covers one CDR3 protein and lists the most common genes and DNA from its rows. The V and J calls and clone size are TCRdb's, not the authors'. A total of some 200,000 distinct CDR3 sequences appear in this sample, 85% to 95% of them only once. The ten largest clones capture approximately 0.16% of the sample.

On this clonotype: The antigen it recognizes is unknown. There are no base qualities to consult, and no much larger clone falls within one base.

Peripheral blood CD8+ and CD4+ T cells from healthy donors, Susac syndrome patients and multiple sclerosis patients were profiled using high-throughput TCR beta sequencing. Recently defined diagnostic criteria for definite or probable disease were met by the Susac syndrome patients. Bulk CD8+ and CD4+ T cells were purified by magnetic negative isolation, while CD8+ TEMRA cells were enriched using FACS. Blood was collected in EDTA tubes and processed within 24 hours, with PBMCs isolated through density gradient centrifugation. PBMCs destined for TCR sequencing were cryopreserved in liquid nitrogen and later thawed in a 37 °C water bath. A purity of at least 90% was achieved for sorted or isolated CD4+, CD8+ and CD8+ TEMRA cells. General conclusions and limits of the study: In the total CD8+ and CD8+ TEMRA repertoires, sixteen and five Susac-specific public clones, respectively, were identified. The number of individuals in the TCR sequencing and HLA analysis was recognized as being relatively small. Clonal expansion was observed in Susac syndrome CD8+ repertoires, with the highest expansion in CD8+ TEMRA cells and greater expansion in clinically active than in remitting patients.

Sequencing was carried out using CD8+ T cells from PBMCs. This TCR came from a human donor with Susac syndrome.

The DNA is as follows: TGCAGTGCTAGAGGTGGACAGTCTAACACAGATACGCAGTATTTT. It encodes CSARGGQSNTDTQYF. The receptor chain draws on TRBV20-1 and TRBJ2-3, with a weak D call of TRBD1 (6 bases match). The germline V gene (reference sequence) yields DFQATT for CDR1 and SNEGSKA for CDR2. Including cysteine and phenylalanine, the CDR3 has 15 amino acids. The entry retains the CDR3 DNA only, 45 bases that are in frame from base 1. The trim is 1 base for V and 2 bases for J, with a gap of 13 bases between the germline ends.